A single sample is the source of the 10 T cell receptor beta chains below, sequenced in a study of beta chain features in type 1 diabetes. These receptors' antigens are unknown. Study-wide findings and caveats: Among all four CD4+ subsets, Type 1 diabetes patients had TCRB CDR3s that were moderately but significantly shorter.

The investigators reverse transcribed all of the isolated RNA, so they sequenced expressed TCRB transcripts. Sequencing was performed with immunoSEQ multiplex PCR; in TCRdb, only in-frame clones are kept and a portion is missing. The sample yields around 280,000 clones, about 15% seen once. Sequenced: naive CD4+ T cells from blood. These TCRs come from a young man with type 1 diabetes.

This clone appeared a few times. This chain joins TRBV7-9 and TRBJ2-2; TRBD1 matches 9 bases. Germline trimming cut 4 bases from V and 6 bases from J; bases unmatched to any gene: 12. Germline CDR1 and CDR2: SEHNR and FQNEAQ (reference sequence). This CDR3 contains 17 residues. In DNA, the CDR3 is TGTGCCAGCAGCTCAAAAACGCCGGGACAGGGAGCCGGGGAGCTGTTTTTT. The encoded protein is CASSSKTPGQGAGELFF.

V gene TRBV25-1 combines with J gene TRBJ2-5; 15 bases line up with TRBD2. The CDR3 is 17 amino acids. The germline gives CDR1 MGHDK, CDR2 SYGVNS. The ends lost 1 base at V and 5 bases at J; junction bases unmatched: 5. The CDR3 protein is CASSEFGGLAGGETQYF. CDR3 DNA: TGTGCCAGCAGTGAATTTGGGGGACTAGCGGGAGGTGAGACCCAGTACTTC.

This clone was observed a few times. CDR3 nucleotide sequence: TGTGCCAGCAGCCCTAGACTAGCGGGAAGGGAGACCCAGTACTTC. Its protein product is CASSPRLAGRETQYF. This rearrangement joins TRBV7-7 to TRBJ2-5; 11 nucleotides agree with TRBD2. J lost 5 bases, V lost 5 bases, and 7 bases had no gene match. Germline CDR1 reads SSHAT; CDR2 reads FNYEAQ (reference sequence). The CDR3 is made up of 15 amino acids. Combining the CDR3 with reference TRBV7-7 and TRBJ2-5 gives the whole variable domain GAGVSQSPRYKVTKRGQDVTLRCDPISSHATLYWYQQALGQGPEFLTYFNYEAQPDKSGLPSDRFSAERPEGSISTLTIQRTEQRDSAMYRCASSPRLAGRETQYFGPGTRLLVL.

This clone has a handful of counts. The rearrangement uses TRBV28 and TRBJ2-2; D gene ambiguous. The CDR3 contains 14 residues. The V gene's germline CDR1 is MDHEN and CDR2 SYDVKM. V shed 2 bases and J shed 3 bases, with 7 bases lying between them. The CDR3 loop reads CASSLVQYTGELFF. The CDR3 DNA is TGTGCCAGCAGTTTAGTTCAGTACACCGGGGAGCTGTTTTTT.

The chain recombines TRBV20-1 with TRBJ1-1; D not certain. Germline loops: CDR1 DFQATT, CDR2 SNEGSKA (reference sequence). There are 11 residues in the CDR3. Trimming cost V 3 bases and J 6 bases, with 8 bases left between them. This CDR3 reads CSARRWSEAFF. CDR3 in DNA: TGCAGTGCTAGGAGGTGGTCTGAAGCTTTCTTT.

This rearrangement joins TRBV7-9 to TRBJ2-3; 7 bases align to TRBD2. The CDR3 has 14 amino acids. After removal of 1 base from V and 3 bases from J, the junction contained 1 base not matched to a gene. The germline V gene encodes CDR1 SEHNR and CDR2 FQNEAQ (reference sequence). The CDR3, as DNA: TGTGCCAGCAGCTTAGAAGCGGGAACAGATACGCAGTATTTT. This gives the protein CASSLEAGTDTQYF.

This clone was detected only a few times. The chain is built from TRBV30 and TRBJ2-3; 7 nucleotides agree with TRBD1. Trimming removed 4 bases from V and 2 bases from J; junction bases left unmatched: 6. The CDR3 spans 14 residues. The V gene's germline CDR1 is GTSNPN and CDR2 SVGIG (reference sequence). CDR3 in amino acids: CAWKVGQLTDTQYF. The CDR3 coding sequence is TGTGCCTGGAAAGTGGGACAGCTCACAGATACGCAGTATTTT.

Regarding this clone: Other nucleotide sequences in the sample specify the same CDR3. This chain uses TRBV5-4 with TRBJ1-1; D not certain. Trimming took off 2 bases at V and 1 base at J, with 9 bases between the two ends. CDR1 is SGHNT and CDR2 is YYREEE in the germline V gene (reference sequence). The CDR3 sequence is 14 residues long. The CDR3 DNA is TGTGCCAGCAGCTTAATAGCAGAGAACACTGAAGCTTTCTTT. It encodes CASSLIAENTEAFF.

This rearrangement joins TRBV2 to TRBJ2-7, with a tentative D call TRBD1 (8 bases). The V end lost 7 bases, the J end lost 4 bases, and 17 bases lay between the germline ends. Germline V gene data show CDR1 as SNHLY and CDR2 as FYNNEI. This CDR3 region has 14 residues. The CDR3 sequence is CASTPDRGGYEQYF. As DNA, the CDR3 is TGTGCCAGCACCCCAGACAGGGGAGGGTACGAGCAGTACTTC. Full variable domain (rest looked up from reference TRBV2 and TRBJ2-7): EPEVTQTPSHQVTQMGQEVILRCVPISNHLYFYWYRQILGQKVEFLVSFYNNEISEKSEIFDDQFSVERPDGSNFTLKIRSTKLEDSAMYFCASTPDRGGYEQYFGPGTRLTVT.

The chain combines TRBV7-2 with TRBJ2-7; 14 positions match TRBD2. The CDR3 is 16 amino acids. The junction had 5 bases not matched to a gene; V was cut back by 5 bases and J by 2 bases. From germline, CDR1 is SGHTA and CDR2 FQGNSA. CDR3 DNA sequence: TGTGCCAGCAGCCCCGCGGGACTAGCGGGAGCCTACGAGCAGTACTTC. Its protein is CASSPAGLAGAYEQYF.